This TCR beta chain was sequenced in a study of technical replicates of blood from several donors. TCRdb keeps only in-frame clones here, not all; method: immunoSEQ multiplex PCR. This table holds some 14,000 clones, about four fifths found once. V lost 11 bases and J lost 3, with 20 bases in between. Germline V gene data show CDR1 as SGHAT and CDR2 as FQNNGV. The length of the CDR3 is 14 residues. The sequence derives from a human donor in good health. Sequenced material: PBMCs. The genes are TRBV11-2 and TRBJ2-7; D possibly corresponds to TRBD1 (5 bases). In DNA, the CDR3 is TGTGCCTCCCTGGGGCTAGTTGGGAACTACGAGCAGTACTTC. Translation gives CASLGLVGNYEQYF.